The present T cell receptor (beta chain) was sequenced within a study of blood T cells in healthy people across ages. Study context: The template switching approach captured approximately one barcoded beta molecule for every two T cells.

A second PCR of roughly 7 to 11 cycles used a sample-barcoded 5' primer and a J-beta primer mix. One entry per CDR3 protein results from TCRdb running MiXCR on the 5' RACE reads. The sample holds approximately 1,000,000 distinct CDR3 sequences, around 43% seen once. Study-level results: Naive CD4+ cells and diversity were both higher in long-lived donors than in aged donors.

With respect to this clonotype: Its antigen is undetermined.

With each sample, at least 5.5 micrograms of total RNA were extracted. The CDR3 runs 19 residues. Trimming cost V 2 bases and J 4 bases, with 26 bases left between them. Germline CDR1 SGHAT, CDR2 FQNNGV. This receptor was obtained from a woman in her fifties or sixties in good health. This rearrangement joins TRBV11-2 to TRBJ1-2; a weak D match, TRBD1 (6 bases). The sample comprised blood. As DNA, the CDR3 is TGTGCCAGCAGCTTAAGGGCCGCGAGGGGGGCGCCCCCCTCCTATGGCTACACCTTC. Translation gives CASSLRAARGAPPSYGYTF.